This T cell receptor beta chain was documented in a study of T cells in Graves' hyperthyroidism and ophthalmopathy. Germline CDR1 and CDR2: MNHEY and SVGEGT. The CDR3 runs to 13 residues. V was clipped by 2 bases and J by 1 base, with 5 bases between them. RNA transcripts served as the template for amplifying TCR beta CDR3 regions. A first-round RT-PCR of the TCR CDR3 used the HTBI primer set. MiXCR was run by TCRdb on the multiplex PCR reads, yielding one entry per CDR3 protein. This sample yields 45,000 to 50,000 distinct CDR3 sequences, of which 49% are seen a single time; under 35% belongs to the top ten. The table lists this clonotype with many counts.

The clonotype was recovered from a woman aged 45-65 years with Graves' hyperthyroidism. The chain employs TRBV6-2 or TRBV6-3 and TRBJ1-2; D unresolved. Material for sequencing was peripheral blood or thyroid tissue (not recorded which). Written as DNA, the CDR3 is TGTGCCAGCAGTTACAGGGTTAACTATGGCTACACCTTC. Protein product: CASSYRVNYGYTF.